This TCR beta chain is from a study of cytomegalovirus exposure and HLA in healthy donors. CDR3 size: 15 residues. Germline CDR1 MDHEN, CDR2 SYDVKM. V trimming: 5 bases; J trimming: 6 bases; junction bases outside the gene matches: 9. About this clone itself: What it binds is not known.

TCRdb keeps only in-frame clones here, not all; method: immunoSEQ multiplex PCR. The table lists about 72,000 clones, approximately 94% of them singletons, with roughly 0.63% in the top ten. Study results and caveats: It was reportedly the case that the classifier diagnosed cytomegalovirus status with high specificity and sensitivity. Generally TCR sequences proved uncommon, though certain public TCRs appeared in numerous donors. The investigators catalogued 150 or so TCR beta chains as cytomegalovirus-associated.

The material sequenced was PBMCs. The TCR originated in a woman aged 18-29 years in good health and CMV-seronegative. This chain connects TRBV28 to TRBJ1-5; 8 nucleotides line up with TRBD1. The CDR3 DNA sequence: TGTGCCAGCAGTCCTCTAACAGGGGGAGGTCAGCCCCAGCATTTT. It translates to CASSPLTGGGQPQHF.